These 8 T cell receptor beta chains came from one sample sequenced in a study of blood T cell repertoires in COVID-19. The protocol was immunoSEQ multiplex PCR, while the TCRdb copy is restricted to in-frame clones and leaves out a portion. The repertoire includes about 48,000 clones, 75% to 90% of them detected once, and roughly 50% sits in the top ten. Sequenced: peripheral blood. The source of these receptors is a man between 65 and 80 years old with acute or convalescent COVID-19.

The table lists this clone with a count of one. The genes are TRBV30 and TRBJ1-2; D gene uncertain. The germline gives CDR1 GTSNPN, CDR2 SVGIG (reference sequence). The CDR3 is made up of 13 amino acids. Deletions cut 5 bases from V and 4 bases from J, with 14 bases between. The DNA for the CDR3 is TGTGCCTGGGCAGCGGCAGGTGGCTATGGCTACACCTTC. Translated: CAWAAAGGYGYTF.

The gene calls are TRBV14 and TRBJ1-6, with D possibly TRBD1 on 6 matching bases. Trimming pared 8 bases from V and 8 bases from J, leaving 16 bases between. CDR1 is SGHDN, CDR2 FVKESK, per germline. CDR3 size: 14 residues. The CDR3 loop reads CASARGRGDSPLHF. In DNA, the CDR3 is TGTGCCAGCGCCCGGGGCAGGGGTGATTCACCCCTCCACTTT.

The chain couples TRBV25-1 to TRBJ2-3; 11 positions match TRBD2. CDR1 is MGHDK and CDR2 is SYGVNS in the germline V gene. V shed 8 bases, J shed 0 bases, and the junction held 4 bases outside the gene matches. The length of the CDR3 is 15 residues. As DNA, the CDR3 is TGTGCCAGCCAGACTAGCGGGGATAGCACAGATACGCAGTATTTT. Its protein product is CASQTSGDSTDTQYF.

This clone occurred a few times. The V call is TRBV11-3, the J call TRBJ2-1, with D hard to call. The germline V gene has CDR1 SGHNT and CDR2 YENEEA. The CDR3 sequence is 13 residues long. Deletions cut 2 bases from V and 6 bases from J, with 8 bases between. Written as DNA, the CDR3 is TGTGCCAGCAGCTTACAGGCCCCCAATGAGCAGTTCTTC. It codes for CASSLQAPNEQFF.

This clone was seen more than once but under ten times. This chain links TRBV3-1 (or the pseudogene TRBV3-2) with TRBJ1-3; D might be TRBD1 (5 bases). The germline gives CDR1 LGHDT, CDR2 YNNKEL (reference sequence). The CDR3 is 15 residues long. Trimming took off 2 bases at V and 0 bases at J, with 8 bases between the two ends. CDR3 loop: CASSQNGGSGNTIYF. CDR3 nucleotide sequence: TGTGCCAGCAGCCAAAACGGGGGCTCTGGAAACACCATATATTTT.

The chain carries TRBV5-4 and TRBJ2-3, with a weak D call TRBD1 (6 bases). V was clipped by 3 bases and J by 6 bases, with 20 bases between them. This CDR3 has 16 amino acids. CDR1 and CDR2 (germline): SGHNT, YYREEE (reference sequence). DNA of the CDR3: TGTGCCAGCAGCTCTTCCCGGGACACCTCCTGGGATACGCAGTATTTT. Residues: CASSSSRDTSWDTQYF.

The chain is built from TRBV6-2 or TRBV6-3 and TRBJ2-3, with 8 bases identical to TRBD2. Germline assignment: CDR1 MNHEY and CDR2 SVGEGT. CDR3 size: 16 residues. Trimming at V came to 6 bases and at J to 0 bases, leaving 8 bases not matched to a gene. Here the CDR3 DNA reads TGTGCCAGCAGCGACGCGCGGGGGGCCAGCACAGATACGCAGTATTTT. Translating gives CASSDARGASTDTQYF.

The rearrangement joins TRBV3-1 (or the pseudogene TRBV3-2) to TRBJ2-1; 8 positions match TRBD2. Germline values: CDR1 LGHDT, CDR2 YNNKEL (reference sequence). V trimming: 0 bases; J trimming: 16 bases; junction bases outside the gene matches: 11. The CDR3 contains 14 residues. CDR3 DNA sequence: TGTGCCAGCAGCCAAGATTGGCTAGCGGGTGCGCAATTCTTC. This sequence encodes CASSQDWLAGAQFF.